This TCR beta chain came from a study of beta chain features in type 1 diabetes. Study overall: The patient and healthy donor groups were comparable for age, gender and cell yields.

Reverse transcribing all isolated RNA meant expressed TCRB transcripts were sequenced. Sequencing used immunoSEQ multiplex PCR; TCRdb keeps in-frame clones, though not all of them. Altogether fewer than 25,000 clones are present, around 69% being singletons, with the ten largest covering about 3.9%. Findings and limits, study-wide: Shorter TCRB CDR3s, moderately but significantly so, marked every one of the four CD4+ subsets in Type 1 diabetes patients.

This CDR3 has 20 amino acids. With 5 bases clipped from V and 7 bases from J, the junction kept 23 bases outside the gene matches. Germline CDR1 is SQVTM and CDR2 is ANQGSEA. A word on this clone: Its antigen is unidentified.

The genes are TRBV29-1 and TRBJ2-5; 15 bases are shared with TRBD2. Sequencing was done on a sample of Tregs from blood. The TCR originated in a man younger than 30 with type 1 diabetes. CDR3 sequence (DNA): TGCAGCGTTTCTCGAGTTGGAGGACTAGCGGGAGGGGAGATGGGGTGGACCCAGTACTTC. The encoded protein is CSVSRVGGLAGGEMGWTQYF. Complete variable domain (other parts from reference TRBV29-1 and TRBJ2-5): SAVISQKPSRDICQRGTSLTIQCQVDSQVTMMFWYRQQPGQSLTLIATANQGSEATYESGFVIDKFPISRPNLTFSTLTVSNMSPEDSSIYLCSVSRVGGLAGGEMGWTQYFGPGTRLLVL.